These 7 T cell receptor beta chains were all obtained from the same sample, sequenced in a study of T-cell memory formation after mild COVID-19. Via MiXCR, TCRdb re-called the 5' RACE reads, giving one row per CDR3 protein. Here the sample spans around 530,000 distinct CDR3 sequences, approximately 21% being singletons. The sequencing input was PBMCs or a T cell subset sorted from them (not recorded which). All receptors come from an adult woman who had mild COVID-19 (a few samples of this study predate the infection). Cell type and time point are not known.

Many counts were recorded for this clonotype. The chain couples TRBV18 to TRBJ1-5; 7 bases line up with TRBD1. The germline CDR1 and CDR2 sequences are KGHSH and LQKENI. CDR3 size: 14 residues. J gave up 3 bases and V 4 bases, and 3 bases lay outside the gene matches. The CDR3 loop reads CASSRGTVNQPQHF. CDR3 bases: TGTGCCAGCTCACGGGGGACAGTCAATCAGCCCCAGCATTTT.

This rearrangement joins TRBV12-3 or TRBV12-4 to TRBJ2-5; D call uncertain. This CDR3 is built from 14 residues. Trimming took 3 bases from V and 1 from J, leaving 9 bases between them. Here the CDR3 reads CASSFYPVQETQYF. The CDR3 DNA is TGTGCCAGCAGTTTCTATCCAGTCCAAGAGACCCAGTACTTC.

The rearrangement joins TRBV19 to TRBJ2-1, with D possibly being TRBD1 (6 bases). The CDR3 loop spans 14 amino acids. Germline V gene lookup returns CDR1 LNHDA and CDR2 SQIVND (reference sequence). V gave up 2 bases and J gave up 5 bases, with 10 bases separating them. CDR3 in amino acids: CASSIPGQHNEQFF. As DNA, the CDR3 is TGTGCCAGTAGTATACCGGGACAACACAATGAGCAGTTCTTC.

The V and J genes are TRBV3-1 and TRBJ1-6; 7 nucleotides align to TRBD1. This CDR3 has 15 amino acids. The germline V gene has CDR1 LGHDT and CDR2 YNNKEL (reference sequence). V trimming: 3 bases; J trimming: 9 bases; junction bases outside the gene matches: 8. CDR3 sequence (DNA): TGTGCCAGCAGCCAGAACCCGGGACAGCTTTCACCCCTCCACTTT. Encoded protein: CASSQNPGQLSPLHF. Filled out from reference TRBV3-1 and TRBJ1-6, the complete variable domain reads DTAVSQTPKYLVTQMGNDKSIKCEQNLGHDTMYWYKQDSKKFLKIMFSYNNKELIINETVPNRFSPKSPDKAHLNLHINSLELGDSAVYFCASSQNPGQLSPLHFGNGTRLTVT.

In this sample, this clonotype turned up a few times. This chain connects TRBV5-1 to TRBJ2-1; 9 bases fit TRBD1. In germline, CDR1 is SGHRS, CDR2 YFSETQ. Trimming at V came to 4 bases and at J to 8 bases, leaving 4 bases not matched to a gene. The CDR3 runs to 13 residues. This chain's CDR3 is CASSMGQGYEQFF. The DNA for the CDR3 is TGCGCCAGCAGCATGGGACAGGGCTATGAGCAGTTCTTC.

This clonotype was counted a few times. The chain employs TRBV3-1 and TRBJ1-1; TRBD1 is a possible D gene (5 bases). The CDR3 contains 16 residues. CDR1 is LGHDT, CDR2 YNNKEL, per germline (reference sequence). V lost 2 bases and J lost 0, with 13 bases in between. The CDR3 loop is CASSQIKTAMNTEAFF. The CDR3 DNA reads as TGTGCCAGCAGCCAAATTAAGACAGCAATGAACACTGAAGCTTTCTTT.

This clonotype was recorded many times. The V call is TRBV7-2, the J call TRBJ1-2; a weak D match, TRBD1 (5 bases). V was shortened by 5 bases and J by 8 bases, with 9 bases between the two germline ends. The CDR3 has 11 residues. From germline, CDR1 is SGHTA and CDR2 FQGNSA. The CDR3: CASSPGLGYTF. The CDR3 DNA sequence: TGTGCCAGCAGCCCGGGGCTCGGCTACACCTTC.